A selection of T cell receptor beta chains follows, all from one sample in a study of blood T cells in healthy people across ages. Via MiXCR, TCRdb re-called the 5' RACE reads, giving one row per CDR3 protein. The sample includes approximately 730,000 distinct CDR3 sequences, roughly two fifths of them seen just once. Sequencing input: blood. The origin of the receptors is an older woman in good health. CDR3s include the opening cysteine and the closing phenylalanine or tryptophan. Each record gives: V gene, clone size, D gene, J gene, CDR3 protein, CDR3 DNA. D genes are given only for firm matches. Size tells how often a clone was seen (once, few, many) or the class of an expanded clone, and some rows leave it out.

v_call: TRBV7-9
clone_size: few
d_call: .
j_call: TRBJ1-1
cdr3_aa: CASSLGGASTEAFF
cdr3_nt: TGTGCCAGCAGCTTAGGGGGCGCAAGTACTGAAGCTTTCTTT

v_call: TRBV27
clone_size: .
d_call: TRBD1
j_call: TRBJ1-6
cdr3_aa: CASSLVPQGERGPLHF
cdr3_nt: TGTGCCAGCAGTTTAGTTCCACAGGGGGAGAGAGGACCCCTCCACTTT

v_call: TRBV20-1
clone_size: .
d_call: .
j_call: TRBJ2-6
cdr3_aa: CSARAPSFSGANVLTF
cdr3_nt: TGCAGTGCTAGAGCACCTTCATTCTCTGGGGCCAACGTCCTGACTTTC

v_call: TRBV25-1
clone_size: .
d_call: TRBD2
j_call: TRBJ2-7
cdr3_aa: CASSGPRLAGGLYEQYF
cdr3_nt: TGTGCCAGCAGTGGGCCCCGGCTAGCGGGGGGACTCTACGAGCAGTACTTC

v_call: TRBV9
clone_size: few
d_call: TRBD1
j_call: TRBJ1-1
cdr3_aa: CASSIRPGQGSNTEAFF
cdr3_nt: TGTGCCAGCAGCATAAGACCGGGACAGGGATCAAACACTGAAGCTTTCTTT

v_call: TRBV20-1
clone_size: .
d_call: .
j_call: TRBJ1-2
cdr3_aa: CSAPGEVNYGYTF
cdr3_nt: TGCAGTGCGCCAGGGGAAGTTAACTATGGCTACACCTTC

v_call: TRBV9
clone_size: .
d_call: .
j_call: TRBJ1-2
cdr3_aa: CASSEALYDYTF
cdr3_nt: TGTGCCAGCAGCGAGGCCCTCTATGACTACACCTTC

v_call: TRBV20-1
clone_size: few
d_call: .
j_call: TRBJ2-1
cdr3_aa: CSATPGPSNEQFF
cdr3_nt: TGCAGTGCTACACCGGGACCGAGCAATGAGCAGTTCTTC

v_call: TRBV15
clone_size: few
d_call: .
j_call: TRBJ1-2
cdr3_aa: CATSNPRGITNYGYTF
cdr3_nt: TGTGCCACCAGCAACCCAAGGGGGATTACTAACTATGGCTACACCTTC

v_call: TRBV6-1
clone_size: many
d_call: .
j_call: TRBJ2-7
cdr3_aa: CASSEASGRSPYEQYF
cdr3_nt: TGTGCCAGCAGTGAAGCTTCGGGGAGATCCCCCTACGAGCAGTACTTC

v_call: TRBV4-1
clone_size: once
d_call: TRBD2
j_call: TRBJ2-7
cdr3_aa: CASSQITSGSNEQYF
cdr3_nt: TGCGCCAGCAGCCAAATAACTAGCGGAAGCAACGAGCAGTACTTC

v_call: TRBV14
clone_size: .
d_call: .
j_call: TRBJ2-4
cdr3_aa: CASSQDEWGTRQYF
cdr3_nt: TGTGCCAGCAGCCAAGATGAATGGGGGACAAGGCAGTACTTC